Shown below are 8 T cell receptor beta chains from a single sample sequenced in a study of shared clonotypes between healthy human individuals. Sequencing was performed with immunoSEQ multiplex PCR; in TCRdb, only in-frame clones are kept and a portion is missing. The table lists about 1 million clones, about 70% of them singletons. Sequencing was performed on memory CD4+ T cells sorted from blood. Subset denoted: CD45RA-negative fraction. The receptor set was obtained from a man in his late teens or twenties in good health.

This chain joins TRBV5-1 and TRBJ2-5; the D gene is possibly TRBD1 (6 bases). The CDR3 has 16 amino acids. V gave up 0 bases and J gave up 2 bases, with 14 bases separating them. Germline assignment: CDR1 SGHRS and CDR2 YFSETQ. CDR3 sequence (DNA): TGCGCCAGCAGCTTGGAGGATAGAGGGGGACAAGAGACCCAGTACTTC. This encodes CASSLEDRGGQETQYF.

Ten or more counts support this clone. The chain couples TRBV5-1 to TRBJ2-3, with TRBD2 matching over 8 bases. The CDR3 has 16 residues. CDR1 is SGHRS and CDR2 is YFSETQ in the germline V gene. Losses at the gene ends were 0 bases for V and 2 bases for J; bases not matched to a gene: 5. CDR3 protein: CASSLATSGNTDTQYF. CDR3 DNA sequence: TGCGCCAGCAGCTTGGCCACTAGCGGAAACACAGATACGCAGTATTTT.

The CDR3 nucleotides are TGTGCCAGCAGTTTCCGGCTTCCGGGACTAGCAAGGGAGACCCAGTACTTC. Translating gives CASSFRLPGLARETQYF. This chain uses TRBV27 with TRBJ2-5; the match to TRBD2 covers 9 bases. The CDR3 length is 17 residues. The germline V gene encodes CDR1 MNHEY and CDR2 SMNVEV (reference sequence). The V gene end was trimmed by 3 bases and the J gene end by 5 bases; junction bases not matched to a gene: 13.

The rearrangement joins TRBV7-9 to TRBJ1-2; D call uncertain. The CDR3 covers 14 residues. Germline V CDR1 and CDR2: SEHNR, FQNEAQ (reference sequence). Trimming removed 1 base at V and 3 bases at J, with 9 bases between. CDR3 nucleotide sequence: TGTGCCAGCAGCTTAGGGCGGGGAGACTATGGCTACACCTTC. The encoded protein is CASSLGRGDYGYTF.

The chain uses TRBV5-1 and TRBJ2-7; 13 bases align to TRBD2. Looked up from germline, CDR1 is SGHRS and CDR2 is YFSETQ. V lost 4 bases, J lost 1 base, and 5 bases stayed unmatched. This CDR3 has 16 amino acids. The CDR3 here is CASSPGLAGVSYEQYF. CDR3 coding DNA: TGCGCCAGCAGCCCTGGACTAGCGGGGGTGTCCTACGAGCAGTACTTC. The full variable domain, its missing parts supplied by reference TRBV5-1 and TRBJ2-7, is KAGVTQTPRYLIKTRGQQVTLSCSPISGHRSVSWYQQTPGQGLQFLFEYFSETQRNKGNFPGRFSGRQFSNSRSEMNVSTLELGDSALYLCASSPGLAGVSYEQYFGPGTRLTVT.

The genes are TRBV18 and TRBJ1-1; 8 bases are a match to TRBD1. V lost 3 bases to trimming and J lost 7 bases; unmatched junction nucleotides: 13. CDR3 size: 16 residues. Germline CDR1 KGHSH, CDR2 LQKENI. CDR3 loop: CASSPPNSGGQGEAFF. The CDR3 DNA sequence: TGTGCCAGCTCACCCCCGAACTCAGGGGGCCAGGGTGAAGCTTTCTTT. Full variable domain (outside the CDR3, taken from reference TRBV18 and TRBJ1-1): NAGVMQNPRHLVRRRGQEARLRCSPMKGHSHVYWYRQLPEEGLKFMVYLQKENIIDESGMPKERFSAEFPKEGPSILRIQQVVRGDSAAYFCASSPPNSGGQGEAFFGQGTRLTVV.

In DNA form, the CDR3 reads TGTGCCAGCGGGGCAGGTTGGGACTATGGCTACACCTTC. Protein product: CASGAGWDYGYTF. The chain carries TRBV19 and TRBJ1-2; D may be TRBD1 (5 bases). The CDR3 extends over 13 amino acids. The germline gives CDR1 LNHDA, CDR2 SQIVND (reference sequence). The V end was cut by 9 bases, the J end by 3 bases, with 14 bases between.

On this clone: This sample also contains other DNA sequences that code for the same CDR3. The CDR3 is CASSSGGTGELFF. The CDR3 DNA sequence: TGTGCCAGCAGTTCGGGGGGTACCGGGGAGCTGTTTTTT. V gene TRBV27 combines with J gene TRBJ2-2, with 7 positions matching TRBD2. Germline trimming cut 4 bases from V and 5 bases from J; bases unmatched to any gene: 1. Germline CDR1 and CDR2: MNHEY and SMNVEV (reference sequence). This CDR3 is built from 13 residues.